This T cell receptor (beta chain) was sequenced in a study of blood T cell repertoires in COVID-19. About the research overall: The samples span acute and convalescent COVID-19 from the United States, Italy and Spain. The analysed material was cDNA or gDNA that came from T cells, B-cell-depleted T cells, or PBMCs.

Methods used by the authors: Amplification of reference gene primers was used by the study to estimate nucleated cell counts. Profiling relied on immunoSEQ multiplex PCR, and the TCRdb table lists in-frame clones only, not all of them. The V and J calls and clone size were taken over from that table, and D and trimming were inferred from the DNA. Here the sample spans tens of thousands of clones, 89% being singletons. Trimming removed 0 bases from V and 1 base from J, with 9 bases in between. The CDR3 length is 16 residues. Germline V gene sequence: CDR1 SGHTA, CDR2 FQGTGA. Sequences were obtained from peripheral blood. The sequence was obtained from a human donor in a cohort sampled during active COVID-19. The gene calls are TRBV7-3 and TRBJ2-2; TRBD2 is a possible D gene (6 bases). The CDR3 spells CASSLTPGENTGELFF. DNA of the CDR3: TGTGCCAGCAGCTTAACCCCGGGGGAGAACACCGGGGAGCTGTTTTTT.